Listed below are T cell receptor beta chains from one sample, sequenced in a study of T cell repertoires in cytomegalovirus infection. The antigens for these receptors are not known. TCRdb fed the reads into MiXCR, producing one record per CDR3 protein. The sample has around 43,000 distinct CDR3 sequences; 20% to 25% are singletons. Source material: PBMCs, sequenced either directly or after in vitro stimulation (not recorded which). The receptors were sampled from a human donor in good health (CMV status not recorded). Some clones in this sample may be carry-over from other donors' samples. Both conserved end residues are part of each CDR3. Each record gives: D gene, V gene, clone size, J gene, CDR3 protein, CDR3 DNA. A D gene is named only where the DNA matches it firmly. Not all rows give a size; the values are once, few, many and, for expanded clones, a class.

D: NA
V: TRBV28
size: NA
J: TRBJ2-1
CDR3: CASRNIRGEQFF
DNA: TGTGCCAGCAGAAATATCCGCGGTGAGCAGTTCTTC

D: NA
V: TRBV2
size: many
J: TRBJ1-2
CDR3: CASKGEGTSKGYTF
DNA: TGTGCCAGCAAGGGGGAAGGGACATCGAAGGGCTACACCTTC

D: TRBD1
V: TRBV28
size: NA
J: TRBJ2-4
CDR3: CASTHLTGVKAKNIQYF
DNA: TGTGCCAGCACCCATTTAACAGGGGTAAAGGCCAAAAACATTCAGTACTTC

D: NA
V: TRBV7-6
size: many
J: TRBJ2-1
CDR3: CASSLARQGGNYNEQFF
DNA: TGTGCCAGCAGCTTAGCGCGACAGGGCGGGAATTACAATGAGCAGTTCTTC

D: NA
V: TRBV23-1
size: NA
J: TRBJ2-3
CDR3: CASSQSQGCTDTQYF
DNA: TGCGCCAGCAGTCAATCCCAGGGATGCACAGATACGCAGTATTTT

D: NA
V: TRBV6-4
size: many
J: TRBJ2-3
CDR3: CASSPSGGGGTDTQYF
DNA: TGTGCCAGCAGTCCGTCTGGGGGGGGCGGCACAGATACGCAGTATTTT

D: NA
V: TRBV27
size: NA
J: TRBJ2-1
CDR3: CASSFLRGGRRGYNEQFF
DNA: TGTGCCAGCAGCTTCCTCCGGGGTGGCAGACGAGGATACAATGAGCAGTTCTTC

D: NA
V: TRBV4-2
size: many
J: TRBJ2-5
CDR3: CASSQSQGRGETQYF
DNA: TGTGCCAGCAGCCAATCACAGGGAAGGGGAGAGACCCAGTACTTC

D: NA
V: TRBV7-6
size: NA
J: TRBJ2-7
CDR3: CASSRPRGTQYF
DNA: TGTGCCAGCAGCCGCCCGCGGGGGACACAGTACTTC

D: NA
V: TRBV12-3/TRBV12-4
size: NA
J: TRBJ1-3
CDR3: CASSLRKGNTIYF
DNA: TGTGCCAGCAGTCTCCGTAAGGGAAACACCATATATTTT

D: NA
V: TRBV7-2
size: many
J: TRBJ2-5
CDR3: CASSLRWGDQETQYF
DNA: TGTGCCAGCAGCTTACGTTGGGGAGACCAAGAGACCCAGTACTTC

D: TRBD1
V: TRBV20-1
size: few
J: TRBJ1-6
CDR3: CSAPLYRDRGNSPLHF
DNA: TGCAGTGCTCCCCTATACCGGGACAGGGGCAATTCACCCCTCCACTTT

D: NA
V: TRBV7-2
size: many
J: TRBJ2-3
CDR3: CASSAGLTTQYF
DNA: TGTGCCAGCAGCGCGGGACTTACTACGCAGTATTTT

D: NA
V: TRBV4-1
size: NA
J: TRBJ2-1
CDR3: CASSQGLPTYWGGNEQFF
DNA: TGCGCCAGCAGCCAAGGTCTACCGACCTATTGGGGTGGCAATGAGCAGTTCTTC

D: TRBD2
V: TRBV7-2
size: many
J: TRBJ2-7
CDR3: CASSLAGLGAYEQYF
DNA: TGTGCCAGCAGCTTAGCCGGACTAGGGGCCTACGAGCAGTACTTC

D: NA
V: TRBV5-5
size: few
J: TRBJ1-4
CDR3: CASSLAQNEKLFF
DNA: TGTGCCAGCAGCTTGGCACAGAATGAAAAACTGTTTTTT

D: TRBD2
V: TRBV7-2
size: NA
J: TRBJ2-2
CDR3: CASSLLAGGNGELFF
DNA: TGTGCCAGCAGCTTACTTGCGGGAGGCAACGGGGAGCTGTTTTTT

D: NA
V: TRBV19
size: many
J: TRBJ2-3
CDR3: CASRWASTDTQYF
DNA: TGTGCCAGTAGATGGGCTAGCACAGATACGCAGTATTTT

D: NA
V: TRBV7-9
size: many
J: TRBJ1-1
CDR3: CASSPREGRATEAFF
DNA: TGTGCCAGCAGCCCCCGAGAGGGTAGGGCCACTGAAGCTTTCTTT

D: NA
V: TRBV2
size: few
J: TRBJ1-2
CDR3: CASSGHRSPGGGYTF
DNA: TGTGCCAGCAGTGGTCACAGGAGTCCTGGGGGGGGCTACACCTTC

D: NA
V: TRBV15
size: few
J: TRBJ2-1
CDR3: CATRMGTDNEQFF
DNA: TGTGCCACCAGGATGGGGACGGACAATGAGCAGTTCTTC

D: TRBD2
V: TRBV6-6
size: NA
J: TRBJ2-7
CDR3: CASSRKGGRAGTRGYEQYF
DNA: TGTGCCAGCAGTCGAAAGGGAGGACGAGCCGGGACTAGGGGCTACGAGCAGTACTTC

D: NA
V: TRBV20-1
size: NA
J: TRBJ2-1
CDR3: CSARDPHGKAGDEQFF
DNA: TGCAGTGCTAGAGATCCCCACGGGAAGGCCGGTGATGAGCAGTTCTTC

D: NA
V: TRBV5-5
size: few
J: TRBJ1-4
CDR3: CASSQNGGNEKLFF
DNA: TGTGCCAGCAGCCAAAACGGAGGGAATGAAAAACTGTTTTTT

D: NA
V: TRBV10-2
size: NA
J: TRBJ1-2
CDR3: CASSDTLGPNYGYTF
DNA: TGCGCCAGCAGCGACACCCTAGGCCCTAACTATGGCTACACCTTC

D: NA
V: TRBV27
size: NA
J: TRBJ1-5
CDR3: CASSRTIGNQPQHF
DNA: TGTGCCAGCAGCCGGACAATAGGCAATCAGCCCCAGCATTTT

D: TRBD1
V: TRBV20-1
size: NA
J: TRBJ1-5
CDR3: CSAREGTGGNQPQHF
DNA: TGCAGTGCTAGAGAAGGGACAGGGGGAAATCAGCCCCAGCATTTT

D: TRBD2
V: TRBV5-1
size: NA
J: TRBJ2-1
CDR3: CASSTSGAYNEQFF
DNA: TGCGCCAGCAGTACTAGCGGAGCCTACAATGAGCAGTTCTTC

D: NA
V: TRBV12-3/TRBV12-4
size: many
J: TRBJ1-6
CDR3: CASSFSQGNSPLHF
DNA: TGTGCCAGCAGTTTTTCGCAGGGGAATTCACCCCTCCACTTT

D: NA
V: TRBV5-4
size: NA
J: TRBJ1-4
CDR3: CASSSPTGLGKLFF
DNA: TGTGCCAGCAGCTCCCCCACCGGTCTTGGAAAACTGTTTTTT

D: NA
V: TRBV7-2
size: many
J: TRBJ2-3
CDR3: CASSHRASNTDTQYF
DNA: TGTGCCAGCAGCCACCGGGCCAGCAATACAGATACGCAGTATTTT

D: TRBD2
V: TRBV4-2
size: NA
J: TRBJ2-3
CDR3: CASSPTLAGSTDTQYF
DNA: TGTGCCAGCAGCCCGACCCTAGCGGGGTCGACAGATACGCAGTATTTT

D: TRBD2
V: TRBV7-6
size: NA
J: TRBJ2-1
CDR3: CASSSTSGDYNEQFF
DNA: TGTGCCAGCAGTTCGACTAGCGGGGACTACAATGAGCAGTTCTTC

D: NA
V: TRBV12-3/TRBV12-4
size: medium-sized
J: TRBJ2-2
CDR3: CASSLDRPANTGELFF
DNA: TGTGCCAGCAGTTTAGACAGACCCGCGAACACCGGGGAGCTGTTTTTT

D: NA
V: TRBV29-1
size: NA
J: TRBJ1-1
CDR3: CSVSGGRGTEAFF
DNA: TGCAGCGTCTCCGGGGGCCGGGGCACTGAAGCTTTCTTT

D: NA
V: TRBV7-9
size: many
J: TRBJ2-1
CDR3: CASSYQGRMHDEQFF
DNA: TGTGCCAGCAGCTATCAAGGACGGATGCACGATGAGCAGTTCTTC

D: NA
V: TRBV11-3
size: NA
J: TRBJ2-3
CDR3: CASSLDLTSTDTQYF
DNA: TGTGCCAGCAGCTTAGATTTGACTAGCACAGATACGCAGTATTTT